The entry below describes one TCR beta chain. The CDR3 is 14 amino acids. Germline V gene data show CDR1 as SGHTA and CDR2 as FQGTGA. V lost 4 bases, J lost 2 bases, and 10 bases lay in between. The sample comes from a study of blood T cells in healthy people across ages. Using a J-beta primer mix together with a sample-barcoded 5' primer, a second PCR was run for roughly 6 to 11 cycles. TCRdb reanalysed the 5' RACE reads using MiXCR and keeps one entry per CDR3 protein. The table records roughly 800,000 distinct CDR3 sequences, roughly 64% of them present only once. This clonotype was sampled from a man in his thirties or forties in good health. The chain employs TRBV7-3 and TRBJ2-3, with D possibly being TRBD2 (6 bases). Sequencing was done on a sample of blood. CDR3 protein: CASSSGTHTDTQYF. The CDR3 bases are TGTGCCAGCAGCTCCGGGACTCACACAGATACGCAGTATTTT.